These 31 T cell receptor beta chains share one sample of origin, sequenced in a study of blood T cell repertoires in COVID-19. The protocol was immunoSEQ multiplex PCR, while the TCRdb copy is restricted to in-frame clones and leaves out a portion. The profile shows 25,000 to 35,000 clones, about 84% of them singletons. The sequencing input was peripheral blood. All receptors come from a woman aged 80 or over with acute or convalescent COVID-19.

The DNA for the CDR3 is TGTGCCAGCAGCTTATCGACAGGGTATGGCTACACCTTC. This codes for CASSLSTGYGYTF. The V gene is TRBV7-8, the J gene TRBJ1-2; TRBD1 aligns across 7 bases. The germline gives CDR1 SGHVS, CDR2 FQNEAQ. CDR3 length equals 13 residues. V shed 2 bases and J 5 bases; nucleotides not matched to a gene: 2.

The CDR3 spells CASSPNPGISGNTIYF. The CDR3 DNA sequence: TGTGCCAGCTCACCAAACCCGGGGATCTCTGGAAACACCATATATTTT. The chain links TRBV18 to TRBJ1-3, with D hard to call. The CDR3 spans 16 residues. The V gene's germline CDR1 is KGHSH and CDR2 LQKENI. Between the trimmed V and J ends, which lost 2 bases and 0 bases, there was a span of 11 bases.

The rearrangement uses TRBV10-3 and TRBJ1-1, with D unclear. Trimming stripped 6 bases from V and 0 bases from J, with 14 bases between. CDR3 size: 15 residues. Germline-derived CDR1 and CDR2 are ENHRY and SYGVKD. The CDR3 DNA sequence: TGTGCCATCAGCGGGGTCCCCTCAATGAACACTGAAGCTTTCTTT. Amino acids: CAISGVPSMNTEAFF.

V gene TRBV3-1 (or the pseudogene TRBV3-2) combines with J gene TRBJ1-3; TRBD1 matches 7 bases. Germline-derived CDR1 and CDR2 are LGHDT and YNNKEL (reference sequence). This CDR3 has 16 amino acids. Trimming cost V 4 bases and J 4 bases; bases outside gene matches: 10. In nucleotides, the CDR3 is TGTGCCAGCAGCCGACGAGAGACAGGGCACGGAAACACCATATATTTT. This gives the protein CASSRRETGHGNTIYF.

The CDR3 loop reads CASSLEQYYGYTF. The CDR3 region has the DNA TGTGCCAGCAGCTTAGAACAGTACTATGGCTACACCTTC. V is TRBV7-9 and J is TRBJ1-2; D is unclear. CDR1 SEHNR and CDR2 FQNEAQ come from the germline V gene (reference sequence). CDR3 size: 13 residues. The V and J ends lost 1 base and 3 bases respectively, with 6 bases between them.

The DNA of the CDR3 is TGTGCCAGCAGCTTGTTTGTGGGGGGACTCCAAAACATTCAGTACTTC. Amino acids: CASSLFVGGLQNIQYF. This chain links TRBV5-6 with TRBJ2-4, with D possibly TRBD2 on 6 matching bases. The ends were cut back, 1 base at V and 5 bases at J, with 16 bases in the middle. The CDR3 totals 16 residues. CDR1 is SGHDT, CDR2 YYEEEE, per germline.

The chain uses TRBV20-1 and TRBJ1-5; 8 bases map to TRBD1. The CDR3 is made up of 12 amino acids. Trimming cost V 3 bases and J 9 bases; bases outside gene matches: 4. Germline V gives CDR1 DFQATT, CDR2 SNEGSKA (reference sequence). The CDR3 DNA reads TGCAGTGCTAGTGGACAGGGTCGGCCCCAGCATTTT. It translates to CSASGQGRPQHF.

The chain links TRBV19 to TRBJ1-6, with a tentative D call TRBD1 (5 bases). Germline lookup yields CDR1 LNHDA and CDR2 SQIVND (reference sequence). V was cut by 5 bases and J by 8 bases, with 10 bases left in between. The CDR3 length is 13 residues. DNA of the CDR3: TGTGCCAGTAGTCTGGCCAGGGATTCACCCCTCCACTTT. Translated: CASSLARDSPLHF.

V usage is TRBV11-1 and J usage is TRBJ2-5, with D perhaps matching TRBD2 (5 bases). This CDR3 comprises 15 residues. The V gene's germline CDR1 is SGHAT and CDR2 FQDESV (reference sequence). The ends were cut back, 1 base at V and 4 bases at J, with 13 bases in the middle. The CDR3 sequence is CASSLVAGTAETQYF. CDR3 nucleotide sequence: TGTGCCAGCAGCTTAGTGGCGGGTACGGCAGAGACCCAGTACTTC. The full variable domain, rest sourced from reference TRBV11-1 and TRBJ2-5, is EAEVAQSPRYKITEKSQAVAFWCDPISGHATLYWYRQILGQGPELLVQFQDESVVDDSQLPKDRFSAERLKGVDSTLKIQPAELGDSAMYLCASSLVAGTAETQYFGPGTRLLVL.

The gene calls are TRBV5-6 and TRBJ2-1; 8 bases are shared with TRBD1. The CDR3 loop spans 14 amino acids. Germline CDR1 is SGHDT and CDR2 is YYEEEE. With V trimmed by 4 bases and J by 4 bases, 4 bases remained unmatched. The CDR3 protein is CASSRGTGYNEQFF. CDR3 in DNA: TGTGCCAGCAGCCGTGGGACAGGTTACAATGAGCAGTTCTTC.

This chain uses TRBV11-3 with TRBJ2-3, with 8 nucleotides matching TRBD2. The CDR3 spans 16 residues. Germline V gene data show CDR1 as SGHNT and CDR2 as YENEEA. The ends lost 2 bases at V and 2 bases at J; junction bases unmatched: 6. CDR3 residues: CASSLRGRGATDTQYF. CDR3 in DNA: TGTGCCAGCAGCTTACGGGGGCGGGGGGCCACAGATACGCAGTATTTT. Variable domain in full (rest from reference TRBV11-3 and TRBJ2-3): EAGVVQSPRYKIIEKKQPVAFWCNPISGHNTLYWYLQNLGQGPELLIRYENEEAVDDSQLPKDRFSAERLKGVDSTLKIQPAELGDSAVYLCASSLRGRGATDTQYFGPGTRLTVL.

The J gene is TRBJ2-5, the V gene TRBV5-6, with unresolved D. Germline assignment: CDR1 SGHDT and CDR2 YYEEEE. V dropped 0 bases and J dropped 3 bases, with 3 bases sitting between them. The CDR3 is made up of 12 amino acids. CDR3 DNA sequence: TGTGCCAGCAGCTTGGCCAAAGAGACCCAGTACTTC. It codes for CASSLAKETQYF.

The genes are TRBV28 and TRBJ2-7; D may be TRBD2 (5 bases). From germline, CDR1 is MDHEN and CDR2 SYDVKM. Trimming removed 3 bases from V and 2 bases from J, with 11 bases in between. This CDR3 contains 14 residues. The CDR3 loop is CASSFVEGTYEQYF. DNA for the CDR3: TGTGCCAGCAGTTTCGTCGAGGGAACCTACGAGCAGTACTTC.

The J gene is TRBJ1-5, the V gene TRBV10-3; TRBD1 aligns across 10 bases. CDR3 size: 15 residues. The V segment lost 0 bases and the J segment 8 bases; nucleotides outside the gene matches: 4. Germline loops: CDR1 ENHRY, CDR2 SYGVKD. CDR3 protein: CAISESRDRGEPQHF. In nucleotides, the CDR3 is TGTGCCATCAGTGAGTCAAGGGACAGGGGTGAGCCCCAGCATTTT.

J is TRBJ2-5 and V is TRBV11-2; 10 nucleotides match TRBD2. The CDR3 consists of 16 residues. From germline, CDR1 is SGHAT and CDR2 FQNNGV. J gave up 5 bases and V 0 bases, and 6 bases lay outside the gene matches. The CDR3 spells CASSLDSGAGGETQYF. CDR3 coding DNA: TGTGCCAGCAGCTTAGATAGCGGAGCGGGGGGGGAGACCCAGTACTTC.

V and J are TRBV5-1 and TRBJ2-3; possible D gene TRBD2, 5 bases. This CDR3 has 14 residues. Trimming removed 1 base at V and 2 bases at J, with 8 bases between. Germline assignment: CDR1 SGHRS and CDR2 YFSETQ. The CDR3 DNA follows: TGCGCCAGCAGCTTGAGCGGTGACACAGATACGCAGTATTTT. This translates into CASSLSGDTDTQYF.

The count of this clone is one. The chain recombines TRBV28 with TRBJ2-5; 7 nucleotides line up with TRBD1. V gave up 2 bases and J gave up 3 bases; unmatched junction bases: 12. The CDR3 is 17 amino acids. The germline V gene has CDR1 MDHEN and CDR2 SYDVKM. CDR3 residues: CASSLRTGQRDKETQYF. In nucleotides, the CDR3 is TGTGCCAGCAGTTTACGGACAGGCCAACGCGACAAAGAGACCCAGTACTTC.

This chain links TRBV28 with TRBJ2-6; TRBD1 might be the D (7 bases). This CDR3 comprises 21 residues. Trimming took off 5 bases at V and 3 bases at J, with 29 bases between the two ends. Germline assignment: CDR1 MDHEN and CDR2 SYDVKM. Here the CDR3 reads CASSPPDRAGTLMGGANVLTF. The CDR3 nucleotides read TGTGCCAGCAGTCCACCAGACAGGGCCGGGACTTTGATGGGTGGGGCCAACGTCCTGACTTTC.

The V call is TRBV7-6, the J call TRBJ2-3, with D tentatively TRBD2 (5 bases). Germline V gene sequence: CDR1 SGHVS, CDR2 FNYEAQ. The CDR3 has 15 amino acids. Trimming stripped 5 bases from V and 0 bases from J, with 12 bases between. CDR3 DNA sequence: TGTGCCAGCAGCCAGAGGACTTTTAGCACAGATACGCAGTATTTT. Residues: CASSQRTFSTDTQYF.

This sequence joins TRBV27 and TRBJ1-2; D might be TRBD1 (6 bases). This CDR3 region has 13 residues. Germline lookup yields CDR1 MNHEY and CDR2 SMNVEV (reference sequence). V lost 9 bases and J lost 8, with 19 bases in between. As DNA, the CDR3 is TGTGCCAGTCATCCGCAGGGGTGGAGCGGCTACACCTTC. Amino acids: CASHPQGWSGYTF.

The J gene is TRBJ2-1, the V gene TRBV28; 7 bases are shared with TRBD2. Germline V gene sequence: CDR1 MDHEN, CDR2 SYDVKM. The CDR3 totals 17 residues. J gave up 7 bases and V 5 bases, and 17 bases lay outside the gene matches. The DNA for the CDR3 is TGTGCCAGCAGTCCGGTTCAAGGCGGGAGAGATGTAAATGAGCAGTTCTTC. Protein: CASSPVQGGRDVNEQFF. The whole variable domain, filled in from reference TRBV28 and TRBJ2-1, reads DVKVTQSSRYLVKRTGEKVFLECVQDMDHENMFWYRQDPGLGLRLIYFSYDVKMKEKGDIPEGYSVSREKKERFSLILESASTNQTSMYLCASSPVQGGRDVNEQFFGPGTRLTVL.

CDR3 sequence (DNA): TGTGCCAGCAGCTGGGGACAGGGGAGGGGTTCACCCCTCCACTTT. It encodes CASSWGQGRGSPLHF. The chain has TRBV7-8 and TRBJ1-6; 10 positions match TRBD1. This CDR3 comprises 15 residues. Germline-derived CDR1 and CDR2 are SGHVS and FQNEAQ. The J segment lost 9 bases and the V segment lost 4 bases, leaving 6 bases of the junction unmatched.

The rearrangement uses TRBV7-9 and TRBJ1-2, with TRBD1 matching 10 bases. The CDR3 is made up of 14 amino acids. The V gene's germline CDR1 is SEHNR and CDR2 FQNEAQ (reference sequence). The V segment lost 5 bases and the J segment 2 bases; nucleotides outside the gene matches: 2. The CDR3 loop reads CASSQGQGNYGYTF. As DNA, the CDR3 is TGTGCCAGCAGCCAGGGACAGGGGAACTATGGCTACACCTTC.

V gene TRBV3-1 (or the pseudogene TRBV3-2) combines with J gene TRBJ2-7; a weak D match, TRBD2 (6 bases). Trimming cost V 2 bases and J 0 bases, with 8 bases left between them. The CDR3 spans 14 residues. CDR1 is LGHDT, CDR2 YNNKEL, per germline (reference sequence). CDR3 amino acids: CASSQIADSYEQYF. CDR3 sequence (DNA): TGTGCCAGCAGCCAAATAGCGGACTCCTACGAGCAGTACTTC.

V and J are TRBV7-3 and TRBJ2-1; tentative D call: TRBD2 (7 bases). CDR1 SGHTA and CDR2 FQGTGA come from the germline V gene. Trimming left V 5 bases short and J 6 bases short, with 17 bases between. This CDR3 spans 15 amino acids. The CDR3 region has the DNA TGTGCCAGCAGCCAAGCAGCCGGGGGGCGCAATGAGCAGTTCTTC. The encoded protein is CASSQAAGGRNEQFF.

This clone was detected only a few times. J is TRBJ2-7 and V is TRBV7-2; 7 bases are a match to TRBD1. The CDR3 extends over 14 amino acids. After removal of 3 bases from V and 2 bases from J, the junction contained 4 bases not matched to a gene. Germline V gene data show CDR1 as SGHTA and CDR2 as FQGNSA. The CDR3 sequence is CASSFSGTAYEQYF. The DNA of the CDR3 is TGTGCCAGCAGCTTTTCCGGGACAGCCTACGAGCAGTACTTC.

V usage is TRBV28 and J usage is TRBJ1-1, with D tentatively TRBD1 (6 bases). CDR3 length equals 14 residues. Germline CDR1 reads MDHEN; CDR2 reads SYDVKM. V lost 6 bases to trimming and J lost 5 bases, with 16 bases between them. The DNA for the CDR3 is TGTGCCAGCAGCTGGAGGGGGGGACGTACTGAAGCTTTCTTT. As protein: CASSWRGGRTEAFF. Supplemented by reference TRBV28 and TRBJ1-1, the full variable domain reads DVKVTQSSRYLVKRTGEKVFLECVQDMDHENMFWYRQDPGLGLRLIYFSYDVKMKEKGDIPEGYSVSREKKERFSLILESASTNQTSMYLCASSWRGGRTEAFFGQGTRLTVV.

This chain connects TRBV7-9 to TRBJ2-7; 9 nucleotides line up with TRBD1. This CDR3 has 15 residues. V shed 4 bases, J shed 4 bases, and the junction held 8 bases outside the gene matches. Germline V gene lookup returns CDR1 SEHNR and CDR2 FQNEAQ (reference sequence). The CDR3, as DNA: TGTGCCAGCAGCTCCCGGGACAGGGCTGGGTACGAGCAGTACTTC. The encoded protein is CASSSRDRAGYEQYF.

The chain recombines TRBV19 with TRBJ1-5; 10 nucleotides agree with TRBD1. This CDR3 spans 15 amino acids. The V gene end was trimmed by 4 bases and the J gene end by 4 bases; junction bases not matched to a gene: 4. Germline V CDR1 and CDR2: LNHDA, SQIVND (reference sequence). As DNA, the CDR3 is TGTGCCAGTAGTAGAAGGGACAGGGGTAATCAGCCCCAGCATTTT. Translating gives CASSRRDRGNQPQHF. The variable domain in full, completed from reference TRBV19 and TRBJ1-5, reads DGGITQSPKYLFRKEGQNVTLSCEQNLNHDAMYWYRQDPGQGLRLIYYSQIVNDFQKGDIAEGYSVSREKKESFPLTVTSAQKNPTAFYLCASSRRDRGNQPQHFGDGTRLSIL.

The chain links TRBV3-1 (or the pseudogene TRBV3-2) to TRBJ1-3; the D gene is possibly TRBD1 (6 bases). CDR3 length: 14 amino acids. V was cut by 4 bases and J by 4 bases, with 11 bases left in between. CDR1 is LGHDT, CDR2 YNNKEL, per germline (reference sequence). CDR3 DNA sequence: TGTGCCAGCAGCCCTACAGGGTTCGGAAACACCATATATTTT. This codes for CASSPTGFGNTIYF.

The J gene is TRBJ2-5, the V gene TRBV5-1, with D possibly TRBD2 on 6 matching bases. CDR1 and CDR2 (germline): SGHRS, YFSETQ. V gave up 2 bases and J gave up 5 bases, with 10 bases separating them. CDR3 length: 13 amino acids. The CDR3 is CASSFTSSETQYF. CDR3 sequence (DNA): TGCGCCAGCAGCTTTACTAGCTCGGAGACCCAGTACTTC.